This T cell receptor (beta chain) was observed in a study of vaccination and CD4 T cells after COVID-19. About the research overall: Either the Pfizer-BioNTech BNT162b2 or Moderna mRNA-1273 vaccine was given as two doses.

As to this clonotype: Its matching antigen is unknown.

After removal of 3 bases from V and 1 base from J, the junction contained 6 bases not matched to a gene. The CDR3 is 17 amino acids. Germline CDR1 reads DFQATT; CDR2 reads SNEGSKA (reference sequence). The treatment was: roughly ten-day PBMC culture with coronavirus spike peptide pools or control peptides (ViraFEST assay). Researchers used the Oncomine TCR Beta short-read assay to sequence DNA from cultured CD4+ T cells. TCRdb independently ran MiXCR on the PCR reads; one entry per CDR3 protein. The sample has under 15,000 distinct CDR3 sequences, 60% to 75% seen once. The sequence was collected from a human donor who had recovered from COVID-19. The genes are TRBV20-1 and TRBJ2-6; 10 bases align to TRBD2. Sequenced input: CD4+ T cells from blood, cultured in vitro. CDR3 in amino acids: CSASIGTSASGANVLTF. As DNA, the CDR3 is TGCAGTGCTAGCATAGGGACTAGCGCGTCTGGGGCCAACGTCCTGACTTTC.